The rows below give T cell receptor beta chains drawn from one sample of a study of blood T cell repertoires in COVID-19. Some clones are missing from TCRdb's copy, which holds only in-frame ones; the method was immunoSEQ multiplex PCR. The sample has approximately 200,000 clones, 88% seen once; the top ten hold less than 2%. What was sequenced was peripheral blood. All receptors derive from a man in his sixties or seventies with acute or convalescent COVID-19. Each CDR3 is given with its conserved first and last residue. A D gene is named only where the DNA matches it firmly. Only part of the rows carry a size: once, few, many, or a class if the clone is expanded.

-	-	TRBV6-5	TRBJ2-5	CASIRSYGTQYF	TGTGCCAGCATTAGAAGCTATGGGACCCAGTACTTC
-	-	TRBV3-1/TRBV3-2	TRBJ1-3	CASSQDHTSGNTIYF	TGTGCCAGCAGCCAAGATCACACATCTGGAAACACCATATATTTT
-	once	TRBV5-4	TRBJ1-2	CASSPGGGSGINYGYTF	TGTGCCAGCAGCCCGGGGGGAGGGAGCGGAATTAACTATGGCTACACCTTC
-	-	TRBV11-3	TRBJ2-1	CASSLGWAGEQFF	TGTGCCAGCAGCTTAGGGTGGGCGGGCGAGCAGTTCTTC
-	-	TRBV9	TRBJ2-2	CASSVFSGERRGTGELFF	TGTGCCAGCAGCGTATTCTCTGGGGAGCGCCGGGGCACCGGGGAGCTGTTTTTT
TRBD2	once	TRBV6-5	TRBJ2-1	CASSYQPSGRAREQFF	TGTGCCAGCAGTTACCAGCCTAGCGGGAGGGCCCGGGAGCAGTTCTTC
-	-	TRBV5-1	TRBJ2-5	CASTTGELQETQYF	TGCGCCAGCACCACCGGGGAACTCCAAGAGACCCAGTACTTC
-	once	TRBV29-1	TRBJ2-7	CSVHSGTYEQYF	TGCAGCGTTCATAGCGGTACCTACGAGCAGTACTTC
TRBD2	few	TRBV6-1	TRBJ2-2	CASSETSGPLNTGELFF	TGTGCCAGCAGTGAGACTAGCGGGCCTTTGAACACCGGGGAGCTGTTTTTT
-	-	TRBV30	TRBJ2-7	CAWRQTGSRGEQYF	TGTGCCTGGAGACAAACCGGGAGTAGGGGCGAGCAGTACTTC
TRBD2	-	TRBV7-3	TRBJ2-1	CASSSTGTSQNEQFF	TGTGCCAGCAGCTCGACCGGGACTAGCCAAAATGAGCAGTTCTTC
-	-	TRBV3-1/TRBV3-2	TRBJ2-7	CASSRDYEQYF	TGTGCCAGCAGCCGCGATTACGAGCAGTACTTC
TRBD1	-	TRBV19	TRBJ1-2	CASSTRDRGNYGYTF	TGTGCCAGTAGTACCCGGGACAGGGGGAACTATGGCTACACCTTC
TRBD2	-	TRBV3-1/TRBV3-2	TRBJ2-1	CASSMDLAGVWDEQFF	TGTGCCAGCAGTATGGACTTGGCGGGAGTTTGGGATGAGCAGTTCTTC
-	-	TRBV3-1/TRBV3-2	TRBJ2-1	CASSRSVDQYNEQFF	TGTGCCAGCAGCCGGAGTGTAGACCAGTACAATGAGCAGTTCTTC
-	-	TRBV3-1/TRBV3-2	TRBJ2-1	CASSQTYLSSYNEQFF	TGTGCCAGCAGCCAAACCTATTTGAGCTCCTACAATGAGCAGTTCTTC
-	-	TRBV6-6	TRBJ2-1	CASKILDVYNEQFF	TGTGCCAGCAAAATACTAGACGTATACAATGAGCAGTTCTTC
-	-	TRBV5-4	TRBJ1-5	CASSLPGSNQPQHF	TGTGCCAGCAGCTTACCCGGGAGCAATCAGCCCCAGCATTTT
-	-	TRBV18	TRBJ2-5	CASSPPNSQETQYF	TGTGCCAGCTCACCACCGAACAGCCAAGAGACCCAGTACTTC
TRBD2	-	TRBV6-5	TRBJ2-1	CASSYEREANEQFF	TGTGCCAGCAGTTACGAGCGGGAGGCGAATGAGCAGTTCTTC
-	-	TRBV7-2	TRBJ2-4	CASSLPSAKNIQYF	TGTGCCAGCAGCTTACCCTCAGCCAAAAACATTCAGTACTTC
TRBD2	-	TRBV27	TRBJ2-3	CASSYVGGDTDTQYF	TGTGCCAGCAGCTATGTGGGGGGGGACACAGATACGCAGTATTTT
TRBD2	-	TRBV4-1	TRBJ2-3	CASSQDRGGPPTDTQYF	TGCGCCAGCAGCCAAGATCGGGGAGGGCCGCCCACAGATACGCAGTATTTT
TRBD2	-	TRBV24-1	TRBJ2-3	CATSAPSGSNADTQYF	TGTGCCACCAGTGCCCCTAGCGGGAGTAATGCAGATACGCAGTATTTT
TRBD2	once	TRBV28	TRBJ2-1	CASSLLAGYNEQFF	TGTGCCAGCAGCCTTCTAGCGGGGTACAATGAGCAGTTCTTC
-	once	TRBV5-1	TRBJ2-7	CASSLSAGINYEQYF	TGCGCCAGCAGCTTGTCTGCAGGGATAAACTACGAGCAGTACTTC
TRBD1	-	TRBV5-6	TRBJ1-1	CASSSGQGATEAFF	TGTGCCAGCAGCTCGGGACAGGGGGCCACTGAAGCTTTCTTT
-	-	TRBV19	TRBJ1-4	CASRKTGTNEKLFF	TGTGCCAGTAGGAAGACAGGAACTAATGAAAAACTGTTTTTT
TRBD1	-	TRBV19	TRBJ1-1	CASSRTGVSRAEAFF	TGTGCCAGTAGCCGGACAGGGGTATCCCGAGCTGAAGCTTTCTTT
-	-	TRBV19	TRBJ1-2	CASSLSVSGYTF	TGTGCCAGTAGTTTGAGCGTCTCTGGCTACACCTTC
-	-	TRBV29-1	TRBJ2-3	CSVFSLPSATDTQYF	TGCAGCGTGTTCAGTCTCCCCTCAGCGACAGATACGCAGTATTTT
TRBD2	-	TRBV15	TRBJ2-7	CATSRELADSYEQYF	TGTGCCACCAGCAGAGAACTAGCGGACTCCTACGAGCAGTACTTC
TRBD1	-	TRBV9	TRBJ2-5	CASSGPRDREGETQYF	TGTGCCAGCAGCGGCCCAAGGGACAGGGAAGGGGAGACCCAGTACTTC
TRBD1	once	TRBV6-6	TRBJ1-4	CASSYSGQGDRKLFF	TGTGCCAGCAGTTACTCGGGACAGGGGGATCGGAAACTGTTTTTT
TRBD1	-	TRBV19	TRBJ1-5	CASRETGQGFSQPQHF	TGTGCCAGTAGAGAAACGGGACAGGGGTTTAGTCAGCCCCAGCATTTT
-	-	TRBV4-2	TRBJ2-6	CASSQDRAYSGANVLTF	TGTGCCAGCAGCCAAGATCGAGCCTACTCTGGGGCCAACGTCCTGACTTTC
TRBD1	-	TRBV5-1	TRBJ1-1	CASSRQGGAEAFF	TGCGCCAGCAGCCGGCAGGGGGGCGCTGAAGCTTTCTTT
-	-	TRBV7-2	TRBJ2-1	CASSSGVSYNEQFF	TGTGCCAGCAGCTCGGGGGTCTCCTACAATGAGCAGTTCTTC
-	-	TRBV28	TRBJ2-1	CASTGPVTYNEQFF	TGTGCCAGCACAGGGCCCGTCACCTACAATGAGCAGTTCTTC
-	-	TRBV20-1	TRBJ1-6	CSASRTVNSPLHF	TGCAGTGCTAGTAGGACAGTCAATTCACCCCTCCACTTT
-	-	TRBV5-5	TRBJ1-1	CASSLLSLTEAFF	TGTGCCAGCAGCTTGCTTTCCCTCACTGAAGCTTTCTTT